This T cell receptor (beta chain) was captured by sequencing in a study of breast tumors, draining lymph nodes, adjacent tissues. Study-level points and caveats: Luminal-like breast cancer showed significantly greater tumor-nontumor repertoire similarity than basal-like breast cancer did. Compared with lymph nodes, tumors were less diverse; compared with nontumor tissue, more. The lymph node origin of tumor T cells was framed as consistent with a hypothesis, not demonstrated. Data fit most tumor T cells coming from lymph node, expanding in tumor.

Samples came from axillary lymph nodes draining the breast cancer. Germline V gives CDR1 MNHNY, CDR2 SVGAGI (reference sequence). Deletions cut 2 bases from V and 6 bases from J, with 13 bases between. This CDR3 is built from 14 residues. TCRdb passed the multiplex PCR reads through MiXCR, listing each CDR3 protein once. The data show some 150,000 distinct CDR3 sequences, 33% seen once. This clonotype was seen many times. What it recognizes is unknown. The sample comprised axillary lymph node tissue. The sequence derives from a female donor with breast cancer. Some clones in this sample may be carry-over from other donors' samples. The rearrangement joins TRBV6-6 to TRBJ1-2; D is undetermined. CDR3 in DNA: TGTGCCAGCAGTTACCGGGCAGGAGCTAATGGCTACACCTTC. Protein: CASSYRAGANGYTF.